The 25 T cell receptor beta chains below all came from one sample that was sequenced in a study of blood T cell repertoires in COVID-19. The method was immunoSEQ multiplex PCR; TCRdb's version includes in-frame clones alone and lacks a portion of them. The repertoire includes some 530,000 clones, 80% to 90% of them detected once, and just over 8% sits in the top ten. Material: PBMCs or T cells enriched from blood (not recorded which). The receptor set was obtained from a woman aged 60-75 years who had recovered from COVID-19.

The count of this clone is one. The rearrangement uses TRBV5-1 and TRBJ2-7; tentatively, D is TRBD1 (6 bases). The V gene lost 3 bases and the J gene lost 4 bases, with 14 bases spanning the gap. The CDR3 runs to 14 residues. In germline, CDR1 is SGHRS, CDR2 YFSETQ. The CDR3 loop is CASSSGQPLYEQYF. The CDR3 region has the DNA TGCGCCAGCAGCTCCGGACAGCCGCTATACGAGCAGTACTTC.

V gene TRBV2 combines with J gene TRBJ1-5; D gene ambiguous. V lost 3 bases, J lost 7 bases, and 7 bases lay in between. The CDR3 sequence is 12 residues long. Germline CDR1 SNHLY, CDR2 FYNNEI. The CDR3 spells CASSDRSQPQHF. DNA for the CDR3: TGTGCCAGCAGTGACAGGTCCCAGCCCCAGCATTTT.

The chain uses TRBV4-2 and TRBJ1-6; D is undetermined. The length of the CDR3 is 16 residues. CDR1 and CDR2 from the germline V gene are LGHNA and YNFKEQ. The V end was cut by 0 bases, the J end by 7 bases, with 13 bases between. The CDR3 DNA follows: TGTGCCAGCAGCCAAGATTATGGTCTTCGGAATTCACCCCTCCACTTT. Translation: CASSQDYGLRNSPLHF.

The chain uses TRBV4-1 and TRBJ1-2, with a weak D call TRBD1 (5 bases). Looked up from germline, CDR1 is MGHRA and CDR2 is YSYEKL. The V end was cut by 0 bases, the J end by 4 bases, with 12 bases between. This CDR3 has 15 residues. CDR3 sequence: CASSQDGGGSYGYTF. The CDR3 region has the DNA TGCGCCAGCAGCCAAGATGGGGGGGGGTCCTATGGCTACACCTTC.

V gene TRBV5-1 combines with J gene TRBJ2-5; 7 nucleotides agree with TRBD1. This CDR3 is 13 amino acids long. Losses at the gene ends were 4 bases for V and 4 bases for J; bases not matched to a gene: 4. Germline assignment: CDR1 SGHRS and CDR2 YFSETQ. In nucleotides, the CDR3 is TGCGCCAGCAGCCTCCGACAGGGAGAGACCCAGTACTTC. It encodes CASSLRQGETQYF.

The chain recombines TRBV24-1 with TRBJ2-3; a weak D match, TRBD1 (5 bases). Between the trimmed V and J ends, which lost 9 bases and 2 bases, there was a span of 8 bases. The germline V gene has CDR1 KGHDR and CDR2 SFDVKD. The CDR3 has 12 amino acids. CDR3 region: CATAGPTDTQYF. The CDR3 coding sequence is TGTGCCACCGCAGGGCCCACAGATACGCAGTATTTT.

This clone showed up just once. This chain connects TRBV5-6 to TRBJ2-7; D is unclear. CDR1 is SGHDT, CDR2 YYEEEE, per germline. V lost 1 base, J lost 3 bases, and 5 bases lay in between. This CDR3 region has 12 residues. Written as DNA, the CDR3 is TGTGCCAGCAGCTTGACAGACTACGAGCAGTACTTC. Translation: CASSLTDYEQYF.

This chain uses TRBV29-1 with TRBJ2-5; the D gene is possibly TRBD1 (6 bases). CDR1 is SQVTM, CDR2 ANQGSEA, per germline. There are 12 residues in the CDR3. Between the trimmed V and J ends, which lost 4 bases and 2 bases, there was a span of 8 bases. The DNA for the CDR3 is TGCAGCGTTGCGCAGGGGCAAGAGACCCAGTACTTC. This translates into CSVAQGQETQYF.

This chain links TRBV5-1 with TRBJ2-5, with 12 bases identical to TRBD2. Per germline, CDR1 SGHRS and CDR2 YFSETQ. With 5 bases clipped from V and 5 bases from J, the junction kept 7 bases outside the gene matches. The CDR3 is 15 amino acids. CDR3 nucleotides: TGCGCCAGCAGGCAAGTCCTAGCGGGAGGGGAGACCCAGTACTTC. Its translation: CASRQVLAGGETQYF.

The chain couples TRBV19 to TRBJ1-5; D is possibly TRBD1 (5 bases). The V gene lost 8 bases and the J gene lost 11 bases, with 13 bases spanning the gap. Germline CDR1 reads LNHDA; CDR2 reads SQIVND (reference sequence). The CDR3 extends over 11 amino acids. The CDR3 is CASLGYRSQHF. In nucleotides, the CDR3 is TGTGCCAGTCTCGGGTACAGGTCCCAGCATTTT.

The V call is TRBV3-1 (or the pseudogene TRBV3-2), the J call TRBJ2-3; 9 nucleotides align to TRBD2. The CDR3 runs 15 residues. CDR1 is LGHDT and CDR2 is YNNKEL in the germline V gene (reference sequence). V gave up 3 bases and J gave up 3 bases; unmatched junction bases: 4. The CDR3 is CASSQRGGQTDTQYF. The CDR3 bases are TGTGCCAGCAGCCAGCGGGGGGGACAGACAGATACGCAGTATTTT.

The CDR3 sequence is CASSQGGAPNTEAFF. The CDR3 nucleotides are TGTGCCAGCAGCCAAGGTGGGGCCCCGAACACTGAAGCTTTCTTT. This chain connects TRBV3-1 (or the pseudogene TRBV3-2) to TRBJ1-1; tentatively, D is TRBD1 (5 bases). The germline CDR1 and CDR2 sequences are LGHDT and YNNKEL (reference sequence). Trimming cost V 1 base and J 1 base, with 10 bases left between them. The CDR3 runs to 15 residues.

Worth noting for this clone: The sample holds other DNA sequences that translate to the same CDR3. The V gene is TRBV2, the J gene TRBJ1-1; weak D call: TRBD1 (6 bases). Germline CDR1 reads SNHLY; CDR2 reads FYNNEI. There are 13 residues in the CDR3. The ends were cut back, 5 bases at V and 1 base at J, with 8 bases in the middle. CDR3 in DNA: TGTGCCAGCAGTTCGGACAGGAACACTGAAGCTTTCTTT. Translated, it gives CASSSDRNTEAFF.

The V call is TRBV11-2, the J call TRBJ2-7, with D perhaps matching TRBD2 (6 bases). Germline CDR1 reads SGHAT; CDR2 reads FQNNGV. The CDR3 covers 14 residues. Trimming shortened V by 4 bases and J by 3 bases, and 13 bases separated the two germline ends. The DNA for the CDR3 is TGTGCCAGCAGCTCCTTGGGGGGAAACTACGAGCAGTACGTC. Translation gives CASSSLGGNYEQYV.

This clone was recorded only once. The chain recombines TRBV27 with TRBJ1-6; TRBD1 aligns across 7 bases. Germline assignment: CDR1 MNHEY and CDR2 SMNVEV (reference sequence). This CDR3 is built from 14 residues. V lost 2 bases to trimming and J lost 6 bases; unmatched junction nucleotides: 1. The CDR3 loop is CASSLRDSNSPLHF. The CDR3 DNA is TGTGCCAGCAGTTTACGGGACAGTAATTCACCCCTCCACTTT.

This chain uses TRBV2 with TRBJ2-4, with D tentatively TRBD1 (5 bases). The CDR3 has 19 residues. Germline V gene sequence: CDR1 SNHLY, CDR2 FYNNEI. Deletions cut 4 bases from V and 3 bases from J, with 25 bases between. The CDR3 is CASSVRRQNVMTFKNIQYF. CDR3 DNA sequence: TGTGCCAGCAGTGTCCGGAGACAGAATGTTATGACCTTCAAAAACATTCAGTACTTC.

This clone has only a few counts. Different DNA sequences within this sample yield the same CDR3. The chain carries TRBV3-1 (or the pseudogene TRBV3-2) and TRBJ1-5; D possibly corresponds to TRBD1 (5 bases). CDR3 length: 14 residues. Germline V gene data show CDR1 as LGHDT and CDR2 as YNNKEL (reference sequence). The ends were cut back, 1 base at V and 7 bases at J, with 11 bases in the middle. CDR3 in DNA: TGTGCCAGCAGCCAAGGGGGCAGTAGACAGCCCCAGCATTTT. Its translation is CASSQGGSRQPQHF.

This CDR3 is CATSGDRGSYNEQFF. CDR3 nucleotides: TGTGCCACCAGTGGGGACAGGGGCTCCTACAATGAGCAGTTCTTC. The chain has TRBV24-1 and TRBJ2-1; 10 bases align to TRBD1. The germline V gene has CDR1 KGHDR and CDR2 SFDVKD. This CDR3 has 15 amino acids. After removal of 5 bases from V and 0 bases from J, the junction contained 0 bases not matched to a gene.

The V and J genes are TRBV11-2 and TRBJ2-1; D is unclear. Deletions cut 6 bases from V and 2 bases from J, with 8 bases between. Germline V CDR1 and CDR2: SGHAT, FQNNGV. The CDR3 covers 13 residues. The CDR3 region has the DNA TGTGCCAGCAGTCCGAGGCCCTACAATGAGCAGTTCTTC. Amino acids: CASSPRPYNEQFF.

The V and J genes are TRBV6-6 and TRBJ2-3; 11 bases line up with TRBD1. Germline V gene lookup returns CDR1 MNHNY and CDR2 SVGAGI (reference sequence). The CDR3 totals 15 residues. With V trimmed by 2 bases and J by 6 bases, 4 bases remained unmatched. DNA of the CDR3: TGTGCCAGCAGTTACCCGGACAGGGGGCGTGATACGCAGTATTTT. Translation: CASSYPDRGRDTQYF.

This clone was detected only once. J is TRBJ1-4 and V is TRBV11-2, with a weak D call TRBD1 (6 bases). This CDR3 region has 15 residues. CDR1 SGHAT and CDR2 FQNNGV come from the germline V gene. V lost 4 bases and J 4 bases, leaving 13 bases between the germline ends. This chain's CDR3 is CASSSNAGVNEKLFF. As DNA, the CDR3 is TGTGCCAGCAGCTCGAACGCAGGGGTTAATGAAAAACTGTTTTTT.

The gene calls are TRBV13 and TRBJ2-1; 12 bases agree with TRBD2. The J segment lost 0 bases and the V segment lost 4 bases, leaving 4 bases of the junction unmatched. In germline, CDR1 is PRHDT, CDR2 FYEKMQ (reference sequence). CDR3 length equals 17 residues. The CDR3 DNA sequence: TGTGCCAGCAGCTCCACTAGCGGGGGGAGCTCCTACAATGAGCAGTTCTTC. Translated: CASSSTSGGSSYNEQFF. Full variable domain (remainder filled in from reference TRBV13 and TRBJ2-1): AAGVIQSPRHLIKEKRETATLKCYPIPRHDTVYWYQQGPGQDPQFLISFYEKMQSDKGSIPDRFSAQQFSDYHSELNMSSLELGDSALYFCASSSTSGGSSYNEQFFGPGTRLTVL.

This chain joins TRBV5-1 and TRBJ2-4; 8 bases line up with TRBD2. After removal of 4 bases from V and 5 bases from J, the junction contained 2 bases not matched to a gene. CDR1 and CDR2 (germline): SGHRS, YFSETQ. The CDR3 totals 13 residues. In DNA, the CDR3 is TGCGCCAGCAGCCCCGGGGGGGAAAACATTCAGTACTTC. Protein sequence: CASSPGGENIQYF.

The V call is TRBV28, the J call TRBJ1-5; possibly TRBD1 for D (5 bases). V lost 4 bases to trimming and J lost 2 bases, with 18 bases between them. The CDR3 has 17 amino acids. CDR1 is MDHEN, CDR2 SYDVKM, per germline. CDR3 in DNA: TGTGCCAGCAGTTCACTCACCGGGGGGTTCGGCAATCAGCCCCAGCATTTT. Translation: CASSSLTGGFGNQPQHF.

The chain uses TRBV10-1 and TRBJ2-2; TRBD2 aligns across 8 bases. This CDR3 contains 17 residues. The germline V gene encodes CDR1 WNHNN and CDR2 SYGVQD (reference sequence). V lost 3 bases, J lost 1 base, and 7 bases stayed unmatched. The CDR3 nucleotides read TGCGCCAGCAGTGACCACGGGGGGGCGAGGAACACCGGGGAGCTGTTTTTT. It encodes CASSDHGGARNTGELFF.